These T cell receptor beta chains were read from a single sample in a study of blood T cell repertoires in COVID-19. Sequenced by immunoSEQ multiplex PCR; TCRdb stores in-frame clones only, minus some. The profile covers 180,000 or so clones, with more than 75% appearing a single time and 8% to 10% taken by the ten largest. What was sequenced was PBMCs or T cells enriched from blood (not recorded which). Source of these receptors: a woman under 40 who had recovered from COVID-19. CDR3s include the opening cysteine and the closing phenylalanine or tryptophan. Each record gives: D gene, V gene, clone size, J gene, CDR3 DNA, CDR3 protein. A D gene is named only where the DNA matches it firmly. Rows give clone size only sometimes, using once, few, many, or a class for an expanded clone.

d_gene: -
v_gene: TRBV30
abundance: -
j_gene: TRBJ1-4
CDR3nt: TGTGCCTGGGAACAGGGTCGAGGTGAAAAACTGTTTTTT
CDR3aa: CAWEQGRGEKLFF

d_gene: TRBD2
v_gene: TRBV6-5
abundance: -
j_gene: TRBJ2-5
CDR3nt: TGTGCCAGCAGTTACGGGACTAGCGGGAGTTTCGGGACCCAGTACTTC
CDR3aa: CASSYGTSGSFGTQYF

d_gene: -
v_gene: TRBV6-1
abundance: -
j_gene: TRBJ2-5
CDR3nt: TGTGCCAGCAGTGATCAGGGACAAGAGACCCAGTACTTC
CDR3aa: CASSDQGQETQYF

d_gene: TRBD1
v_gene: TRBV5-4
abundance: -
j_gene: TRBJ2-7
CDR3nt: TGTGCCAGCAGCTTGACAGGGGCCGCGCGTTCAGGGGGGCAGTACTTC
CDR3aa: CASSLTGAARSGGQYF

d_gene: -
v_gene: TRBV27
abundance: -
j_gene: TRBJ2-2
CDR3nt: TGTGCCAGCAGTTTATCGTCTAACACCGGGGAGCTGTTTTTT
CDR3aa: CASSLSSNTGELFF

d_gene: TRBD1
v_gene: TRBV4-2
abundance: -
j_gene: TRBJ2-3
CDR3nt: TGTGCCAGCAGCCAAGAATCGAACAGGGGAGATACGCAGTATTTT
CDR3aa: CASSQESNRGDTQYF

d_gene: -
v_gene: TRBV3-1/TRBV3-2
abundance: -
j_gene: TRBJ2-3
CDR3nt: TGTGCCAGCAGCCAATTAAGACTCACAGATACGCAGTATTTT
CDR3aa: CASSQLRLTDTQYF

d_gene: -
v_gene: TRBV4-1
abundance: -
j_gene: TRBJ2-7
CDR3nt: TGCGCCAGCAGCCACGCGCCCTCGGGTCCAGGGGCCTGCTACGAGCAGTACTTC
CDR3aa: CASSHAPSGPGACYEQYF

d_gene: -
v_gene: TRBV7-9
abundance: -
j_gene: TRBJ1-6
CDR3nt: TGTGCCAGCAGCTTATTGACAGGCTCTGATTCACCCCTCCACTTT
CDR3aa: CASSLLTGSDSPLHF

d_gene: -
v_gene: TRBV28
abundance: -
j_gene: TRBJ2-7
CDR3nt: TGTGCCAGCACTCCAACGGAGGGGACCCAAGTAGTCCCCTACGAGCAGTACTTC
CDR3aa: CASTPTEGTQVVPYEQYF

d_gene: -
v_gene: TRBV30
abundance: -
j_gene: TRBJ1-6
CDR3nt: TGTGCCTGGAACCCGACACCGGTCCCCTCACCCCTCCACTTT
CDR3aa: CAWNPTPVPSPLHF

d_gene: TRBD1
v_gene: TRBV6-1
abundance: once
j_gene: TRBJ1-4
CDR3nt: TGTGCCAGCAGTGAAGTGACAGGGGGCCCGTGGGAAAAACTGTTTTTT
CDR3aa: CASSEVTGGPWEKLFF

d_gene: -
v_gene: TRBV4-1
abundance: -
j_gene: TRBJ2-1
CDR3nt: TGCGCCAGCAGCCCACAAGGACTGTTAAATGAGCAGTTCTTC
CDR3aa: CASSPQGLLNEQFF

d_gene: TRBD2
v_gene: TRBV27
abundance: -
j_gene: TRBJ2-7
CDR3nt: TGTGCCAGCAGTTCTCTAGCGGGTCCGAAATCCTACGAGCAGTACTTC
CDR3aa: CASSSLAGPKSYEQYF

d_gene: TRBD2
v_gene: TRBV5-4
abundance: -
j_gene: TRBJ2-3
CDR3nt: TGTGCCAGCAGCCAGGGACTAGCGGGCTTGGATACGCAGTATTTT
CDR3aa: CASSQGLAGLDTQYF

d_gene: TRBD1
v_gene: TRBV7-9
abundance: -
j_gene: TRBJ1-2
CDR3nt: TGTGCCAGCAGCCGCGGGACAGCAACTAACTATGGCTACACCTTC
CDR3aa: CASSRGTATNYGYTF

d_gene: -
v_gene: TRBV27
abundance: -
j_gene: TRBJ2-1
CDR3nt: TGTGCCAGCAGTTTAACGGGGTACAATGAGCAGTTCTTC
CDR3aa: CASSLTGYNEQFF

d_gene: TRBD2
v_gene: TRBV11-3
abundance: -
j_gene: TRBJ2-1
CDR3nt: TGTGCCAGCAGCTTAGGGTTCCGACTAGCGGGATCGGGCTACAATGAGCAGTTCTTC
CDR3aa: CASSLGFRLAGSGYNEQFF

d_gene: -
v_gene: TRBV28
abundance: -
j_gene: TRBJ2-7
CDR3nt: TGTGCCAGCAGTTTCTGGGGGACTGGCTCCTACGAGCAGTACTTC
CDR3aa: CASSFWGTGSYEQYF

d_gene: TRBD1
v_gene: TRBV23-1
abundance: -
j_gene: TRBJ1-4
CDR3nt: TGCGCCAGCAGTCAATCGTGGGACAGGGGGGGTCGTTCTAATGAAAAACTGTTTTTT
CDR3aa: CASSQSWDRGGRSNEKLFF

d_gene: -
v_gene: TRBV29-1
abundance: -
j_gene: TRBJ1-2
CDR3nt: TGCAGCGTTGGTGTCTGGGGGAGGGGCTATGGCTACACCTTC
CDR3aa: CSVGVWGRGYGYTF

d_gene: TRBD2
v_gene: TRBV4-1
abundance: -
j_gene: TRBJ2-3
CDR3nt: TGCGCCAGCAGCCAAGACAAGACTAGCGACACAGATACGCAGTATTTT
CDR3aa: CASSQDKTSDTDTQYF

d_gene: -
v_gene: TRBV7-9
abundance: -
j_gene: TRBJ2-7
CDR3nt: TGTGCCAGCAGCTTACCGACAACTTACGAGCAGTACTTC
CDR3aa: CASSLPTTYEQYF

d_gene: -
v_gene: TRBV4-1
abundance: -
j_gene: TRBJ1-1
CDR3nt: TGCGCCAGCAGCCTCCACATAGCCCCCCTCGGGGTGGAAGCTTTCTTT
CDR3aa: CASSLHIAPLGVEAFF

d_gene: TRBD2
v_gene: TRBV18
abundance: -
j_gene: TRBJ2-7
CDR3nt: TGTGCCAGCTCACCGCCGGGCCTAGCGGGAGACCACGAGCAGTACTTC
CDR3aa: CASSPPGLAGDHEQYF

d_gene: TRBD1
v_gene: TRBV9
abundance: -
j_gene: TRBJ1-1
CDR3nt: TGTGCCAGCAGCAGGGGACAGGCGAACACTGAAGCTTTCTTT
CDR3aa: CASSRGQANTEAFF

d_gene: TRBD2
v_gene: TRBV27
abundance: once
j_gene: TRBJ2-1
CDR3nt: TGTGCCAGCAGTTTCGACCAGCGGGAGTCTAATGAGCAGTTCTTC
CDR3aa: CASSFDQRESNEQFF

d_gene: TRBD1
v_gene: TRBV28
abundance: few
j_gene: TRBJ2-2
CDR3nt: TGTGCCAGCAGTTCCGGGACAGGGGCCACCGGGGAGCTGTTTTTT
CDR3aa: CASSSGTGATGELFF

d_gene: TRBD1
v_gene: TRBV6-1
abundance: -
j_gene: TRBJ2-1
CDR3nt: TGTGCCAGCAGTGGCACCGGGACAGGGTCGCACAATGAGCAGTTCTTC
CDR3aa: CASSGTGTGSHNEQFF

d_gene: -
v_gene: TRBV19
abundance: once
j_gene: TRBJ1-6
CDR3nt: TGTGCCAGTAGAGGCGGGAATTCACCCCTCCACTTT
CDR3aa: CASRGGNSPLHF

d_gene: TRBD1
v_gene: TRBV6-1
abundance: -
j_gene: TRBJ1-1
CDR3nt: TGTGCCAGCAGTGAAGCCCAGGGGGCCACTGAAGCTTTCTTT
CDR3aa: CASSEAQGATEAFF

d_gene: TRBD2
v_gene: TRBV19
abundance: few
j_gene: TRBJ2-1
CDR3nt: TGTGCCAGTAAGGCTAGCGGGGACCCAGAGCAGTTCTTC
CDR3aa: CASKASGDPEQFF

d_gene: TRBD2
v_gene: TRBV5-1
abundance: -
j_gene: TRBJ2-3
CDR3nt: TGCGCCAGCAGTGGGACGGTGGAGGAGCGGGAAACAGATACGCAGTATTTT
CDR3aa: CASSGTVEERETDTQYF

d_gene: -
v_gene: TRBV24-1
abundance: -
j_gene: TRBJ1-1
CDR3nt: TGTGCCACCAAGCCGAACACTGAAGCTTTCTTT
CDR3aa: CATKPNTEAFF

d_gene: -
v_gene: TRBV19
abundance: few
j_gene: TRBJ1-1
CDR3nt: TGTGCCAGTAGTCGAATGGGGGGGAACACTGAAGCTTTCTTT
CDR3aa: CASSRMGGNTEAFF

d_gene: -
v_gene: TRBV29-1
abundance: -
j_gene: TRBJ2-1
CDR3nt: TGCAGCGTTGAAGATCCGGAGGGCATCTTATCTGTAAACAATGAGCAGTTCTTC
CDR3aa: CSVEDPEGILSVNNEQFF

d_gene: -
v_gene: TRBV4-1
abundance: -
j_gene: TRBJ2-7
CDR3nt: TGCGCCAGCAGCCAAGACGGGAAGTCCTACGAGCAGTACTTC
CDR3aa: CASSQDGKSYEQYF

d_gene: TRBD2
v_gene: TRBV7-9
abundance: few
j_gene: TRBJ2-1
CDR3nt: TGTGCCAGCTGCAGCACTAGGACGGGAGGATGGTACAATGAGCAGTTCTTC
CDR3aa: CASCSTRTGGWYNEQFF